This T cell receptor beta chain was captured by sequencing in a study of PD-1 blockade in classical Hodgkin lymphoma. Study-wide background: Treatment was intravenous nivolumab, 3 mg/kg every 2 weeks, until progression.

Overall study findings and caveats: CD4+ but not CD8+ TCR diversity rose significantly by C4D1. Although disease activity or prior therapy may be involved, causes of the repertoire differences remain undefined.

To note about this clone: Its matching antigen is unknown.

There are 17 residues in the CDR3. Trimming removed 0 bases at V and 1 base at J, with 12 bases between. CDR1 is LGHNA and CDR2 is YNFKEQ in the germline V gene. Here immunoSEQ multiplex PCR was the method, and the copy in TCRdb shows in-frame clones only, minus some. The sample lists about 24,000 clones; more than 70% were seen once. The time point is: cycle 4 day 1 (C4D1), after more than five weeks of nivolumab. All trial patients relapsed after autologous stem cell transplantation. Patients had relapsed/refractory classical Hodgkin lymphoma with complete response, partial response or progressive disease as best response.

Sample: peripheral blood mononuclear cells (PBMCs), taken before the fourth cycle of nivolumab. The V call is TRBV4-2, the J call TRBJ1-4, with D unresolved. This sequence was found in a human donor with classical Hodgkin lymphoma. The CDR3 DNA is TGTGCCAGCAGCCAAGACCTTATACGGATAACTAATGAAAAACTGTTTTTT. It is translated as CASSQDLIRITNEKLFF.